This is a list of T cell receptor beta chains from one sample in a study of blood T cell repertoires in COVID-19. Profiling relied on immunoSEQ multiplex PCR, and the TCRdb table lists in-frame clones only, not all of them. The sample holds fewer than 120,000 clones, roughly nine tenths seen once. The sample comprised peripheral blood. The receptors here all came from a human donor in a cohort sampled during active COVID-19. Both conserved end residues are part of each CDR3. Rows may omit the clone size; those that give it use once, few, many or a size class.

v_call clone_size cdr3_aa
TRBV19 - CASSHTGTANSGAKNIQYF
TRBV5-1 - CASTTGTVNTGELFF
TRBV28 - CASSGYSGRGAYEQYF
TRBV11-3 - CASSLGGTSGRSEQFF
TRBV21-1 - CASSKREASGEKLFF
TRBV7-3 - CASSLGRGQETQYF
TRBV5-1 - CASRPGSTGGYEQYF
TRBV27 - CASSPSIAEQFF
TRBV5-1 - CASIPGPAGGGSGANVLTF
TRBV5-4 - CASSLLPNEKLFF
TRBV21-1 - CASSKRKGGGRNQPQHF
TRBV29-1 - CSVAAGGGQETQYF
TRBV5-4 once CASSLEQGRNEKLFF
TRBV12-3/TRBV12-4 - CASSQARDTEAFF
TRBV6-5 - CASSIAGGTDTQYF
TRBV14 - CASSPRTGYGEAFF
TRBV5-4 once CASSTTGASVYNEQFF
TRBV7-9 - CASSYGTGDEKLFF
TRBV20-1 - CSASFSGGQETQYF
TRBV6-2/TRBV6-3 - CASSYFWGTSNEQFF
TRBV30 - CAWSVPGQGKNTEAFF
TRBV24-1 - CATSTSGSSYEQYF
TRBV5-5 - CASSLARSDTQYF
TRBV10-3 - CAISEPASGSSYEQYF
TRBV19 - CASSARLAYEQYF
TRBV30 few CAWNRDSYYEQYF
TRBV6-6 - CASSRRTDYYEQYF
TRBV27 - CASNPGTSFHEQYF
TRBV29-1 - CSVVMASGFDEQFF
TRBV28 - CASSPSFRVQETQYF
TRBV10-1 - CASQTGGGYNEQFF
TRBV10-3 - CAARGTTYEQYF
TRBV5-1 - CASSRPGLEETQYF
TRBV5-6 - CASSSSPRGEDGYTF
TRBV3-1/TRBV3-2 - CASSGHRGSWGKLFF
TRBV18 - CASSPPGTTYNEQFF
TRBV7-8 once CASSSPGLAGHVTDTQYF
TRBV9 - CASSEDRVGRNEQFF
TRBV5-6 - CASSGARGNQPQHF
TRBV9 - CASSRGLAGGRSVYEQYF
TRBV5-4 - CASSLIEGGYGYTF
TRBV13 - CASAQGANTEAFF
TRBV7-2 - CASSPYRGKTEAFF
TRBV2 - CASSPGTSVVLDTQYF
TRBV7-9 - CASSPMDTEAFF